The 29 T cell receptor beta chains presented below share a single source sample, sequenced in a study of response to subunit inactivated influenza vaccine. TCRdb redid the calling of the RT-PCR reads with MiXCR, one entry per CDR3 protein. Seen here are more than 500,000 distinct CDR3 sequences, approximately 10% observed once, and the top ten hold 11%. This same sample was also taken into another study, of T cells expressing NK-cell markers. That source adds: UMI-tagged 5'RACE template switching yielded the TCR beta cDNA.

Sequencing used PBMCs from blood, obtained on the day of vaccination. Receptors originate from a man between 50 and 59 years old who received an inactivated influenza vaccine.

The V and J genes are TRBV7-9 and TRBJ2-1; a possible D gene is TRBD2 (5 bases). The CDR3 is 15 residues long. CDR1 and CDR2 from the germline V gene are SEHNR and FQNEAQ (reference sequence). V dropped 2 bases and J dropped 4 bases, with 12 bases sitting between them. CDR3 loop: CASSLTSGLYNEQFF. CDR3 nucleotide sequence: TGTGCCAGCAGCTTAACTAGTGGACTGTACAATGAGCAGTTCTTC.

V gene TRBV5-1 combines with J gene TRBJ2-7, with TRBD1 matching 7 bases. J was trimmed by 1 base and V by 5 bases; bases with no gene match: 9. The CDR3 extends over 15 amino acids. The germline V gene encodes CDR1 SGHRS and CDR2 YFSETQ. In nucleotides, the CDR3 is TGCGCCAGCAGAGGGGCCGGGACAGCTTCCTACGAGCAGTACTTC. Translating it yields CASRGAGTASYEQYF.

J is TRBJ2-1 and V is TRBV5-6; 8 nucleotides agree with TRBD2. The J segment lost 15 bases and the V segment lost 4 bases, leaving 9 bases of the junction unmatched. The CDR3 spans 12 residues. From germline, CDR1 is SGHDT and CDR2 YYEEEE. CDR3 DNA sequence: TGTGCCAGCAGCCCACTAGCGGCCCACTGGTTCTTC. Its translation is CASSPLAAHWFF.

The chain couples TRBV29-1 to TRBJ2-7; 8 bases map to TRBD2. After removal of 4 bases from V and 1 base from J, the junction contained 12 bases not matched to a gene. Germline values: CDR1 SQVTM, CDR2 ANQGSEA. The CDR3 totals 16 residues. CDR3 in amino acids: CSVVMTSVALSYEQYF. The DNA for the CDR3 is TGCAGCGTTGTTATGACTAGCGTCGCTCTATCCTACGAGCAGTACTTC.

This sequence joins TRBV12-3 or TRBV12-4 and TRBJ1-6; D is perhaps TRBD1 (5 bases). The CDR3 sequence is 14 residues long. With 5 bases removed from V and 5 bases from J, the gap between germline ends came to 10 bases. The CDR3 DNA reads TGTGCCAGCAGTACCGACAGAGATAATTCACCCCTCCACTTT. It codes for CASSTDRDNSPLHF.

The chain carries TRBV6-2 or TRBV6-3 and TRBJ2-7, with D possibly TRBD1 on 5 matching bases. In germline, CDR1 is MNHEY, CDR2 SVGEGT. Trimming pared 5 bases from V and 2 bases from J, leaving 7 bases between. The CDR3 has 12 residues. CDR3: CASSQTAYEQYF. The CDR3 DNA reads TGTGCCAGCAGTCAGACAGCCTACGAGCAGTACTTC.

This chain links TRBV7-2 with TRBJ2-7, with 12 positions matching TRBD2. The CDR3 length is 17 residues. J gave up 4 bases and V 4 bases, and 11 bases lay outside the gene matches. From germline, CDR1 is SGHTA and CDR2 FQGNSA. Here the CDR3 reads CASSSRPSGGAMYEQYF. Written as DNA, the CDR3 is TGTGCCAGCAGCTCAAGACCTAGCGGGGGGGCCATGTACGAGCAGTACTTC.

The chain has TRBV5-5 and TRBJ1-5; TRBD1 might be the D (6 bases). This CDR3 has 14 amino acids. V was trimmed by 1 base and J by 7 bases, leaving 12 bases between them. In germline, CDR1 is SGHKS, CDR2 YYEKEE (reference sequence). This CDR3 is CASSLMDSGQPQHF. The CDR3 DNA sequence: TGTGCCAGCAGCTTGATGGACAGCGGACAGCCCCAGCATTTT.

Only a few counts were recorded for this clonotype. The chain combines TRBV24-1 with TRBJ2-1; 7 bases are a match to TRBD2. V shed 7 bases and J 1 base; nucleotides not matched to a gene: 3. The CDR3 covers 14 residues. The germline V gene encodes CDR1 KGHDR and CDR2 SFDVKD. CDR3: CATSRGVSYNEQFF. DNA for the CDR3: TGTGCCACCAGCCGGGGGGTTTCCTACAATGAGCAGTTCTTC.

This clonotype was seen ten or more times. The chain is built from TRBV28 and TRBJ2-5, with TRBD1 identical over 7 bases. CDR3 length: 14 amino acids. Germline CDR1 and CDR2: MDHEN and SYDVKM. Germline trimming cut 5 bases from V and 2 bases from J; bases unmatched to any gene: 5. DNA of the CDR3: TGTGCCAGCAGTCTGGACAGGTCTCAAGAGACCCAGTACTTC. Amino acid sequence: CASSLDRSQETQYF.

The V gene is TRBV7-8, the J gene TRBJ1-2; D is ambiguous. The V gene's germline CDR1 is SGHVS and CDR2 FQNEAQ. Trimming took off 1 base at V and 8 bases at J, with 20 bases between the two ends. This CDR3 has 16 amino acids. Here the CDR3 reads CASSLGLASRGQGYTF. Written as DNA, the CDR3 is TGTGCCAGCAGCTTAGGATTGGCAAGTAGAGGGCAGGGCTACACCTTC.

This chain connects TRBV29-1 to TRBJ2-7; D is perhaps TRBD1 (6 bases). CDR3 length: 12 amino acids. V was shortened by 7 bases and J by 2 bases, with 12 bases between the two germline ends. Germline CDR1 SQVTM, CDR2 ANQGSEA. CDR3 protein: CSAGQNPYEQYF. In DNA, the CDR3 is TGCAGCGCCGGACAGAACCCCTACGAGCAGTACTTC.

The V call is TRBV5-6, the J call TRBJ1-2; D might be TRBD1 (5 bases). V lost 0 bases and J lost 0, with 12 bases in between. Germline V CDR1 and CDR2: SGHDT, YYEEEE. The CDR3 runs 16 residues. CDR3 protein: CASSLANGGTNYGYTF. CDR3 DNA: TGTGCCAGCAGCTTGGCCAATGGGGGGACTAACTATGGCTACACCTTC.

This chain links TRBV6-2 or TRBV6-3 with TRBJ2-3; D may match TRBD1 or TRBD2 (6 bases each). Germline CDR1 and CDR2: MNHEY and SVGEGT. This CDR3 is 15 amino acids long. Trimming removed 7 bases at V and 0 bases at J, with 14 bases between. The CDR3 loop is CASNRGRLSTDTQYF. In nucleotides, the CDR3 is TGTGCCAGCAACCGGGGGCGGTTAAGCACAGATACGCAGTATTTT.

This clonotype was seen a few times. The chain joins TRBV6-2 or TRBV6-3 to TRBJ2-3; TRBD1 matches at 10 bases. The CDR3 covers 17 residues. V was clipped by 5 bases and J by 4 bases; unmatched bases: 12. Per the germline V gene, CDR1 is MNHEY and CDR2 is SVGEGT. This chain's CDR3 is CASSGEVDRGRADTQYF. The DNA of the CDR3 is TGTGCCAGCAGTGGCGAGGTAGACAGGGGGCGTGCAGATACGCAGTATTTT.

The rearrangement links TRBV2 to TRBJ2-2; tentatively, D is TRBD1 (6 bases). The germline V and J ends were trimmed by 3 bases and 3 bases, with 11 bases remaining between them. The CDR3 contains 15 residues. The germline V gene has CDR1 SNHLY and CDR2 FYNNEI. The CDR3 DNA reads as TGTGCCAGCAGTGACTATACAGGGTACACCGGGGAGCTGTTTTTT. This gives the protein CASSDYTGYTGELFF.

The chain uses TRBV4-3 and TRBJ2-1; tentative D call: TRBD2 (5 bases). V lost 0 bases to trimming and J lost 8 bases, with 8 bases between them. CDR1 LGHNA and CDR2 YSLEER come from the germline V gene. The CDR3 spans 13 residues. Here the CDR3 DNA reads TGCGCCAGCAGCCAAGAAACAGCGGATGAGCAGTTCTTC. Protein: CASSQETADEQFF.

This clonotype came up a few times. The chain recombines TRBV13 with TRBJ1-1, with 7 bases identical to TRBD1. The CDR3 covers 17 residues. Germline lookup yields CDR1 PRHDT and CDR2 FYEKMQ (reference sequence). The junction had 13 bases not matched to a gene; V was cut back by 5 bases and J by 1 base. This CDR3 is CASSRLLPGTANTEAFF. As DNA, the CDR3 is TGTGCCAGCAGCCGACTTTTACCCGGGACAGCGAACACTGAAGCTTTCTTT.

This clonotype has only a few counts. V usage is TRBV29-1 and J usage is TRBJ2-1; D could derive from TRBD1 or TRBD2 (5 bases each). Germline loops: CDR1 SQVTM, CDR2 ANQGSEA. V was clipped by 7 bases and J by 7 bases, with 20 bases between them. The CDR3 consists of 14 residues. CDR3 sequence (DNA): TGCAGCGGATCCCTGGGGCAGGGAGAGAATGAGCAGTTCTTC. Its protein is CSGSLGQGENEQFF.

The chain carries TRBV18 and TRBJ2-2; 8 nucleotides agree with TRBD2. Losses at the gene ends were 2 bases for V and 4 bases for J; bases not matched to a gene: 3. This CDR3 comprises 15 residues. In germline, CDR1 is KGHSH, CDR2 LQKENI. CDR3 DNA sequence: TGTGCCAGCTCACCAGCCGGGAGGGCCACCGGGGAGCTGTTTTTT. It codes for CASSPAGRATGELFF.

This chain joins TRBV9 and TRBJ2-7; D gene unclear. Germline CDR1 and CDR2: SGDLS and YYNGEE. The CDR3 extends over 13 amino acids. V lost 2 bases and J 5 bases, leaving 11 bases between the germline ends. The CDR3 bases are TGTGCCAGCAGCGTTGGTGTGTCTGACGAGCAGTACTTC. Its protein product is CASSVGVSDEQYF.

This clonotype appeared many times. The CDR3 nucleotides read TGTGCCAGCAGTATCAGCGGACACCAAGAGACCCAGTACTTC. Encoded protein: CASSISGHQETQYF. This sequence joins TRBV12-3 or TRBV12-4 and TRBJ2-5, with D tentatively TRBD2 (5 bases). The CDR3 covers 14 residues. Trimming left V 5 bases short and J 0 bases short, with 10 bases between.

This rearrangement joins TRBV20-1 to TRBJ1-1; D is unclear. The CDR3 is made up of 12 amino acids. Germline values: CDR1 DFQATT, CDR2 SNEGSKA (reference sequence). Between the trimmed V and J ends, which lost 1 base and 8 bases, there was a span of 11 bases. Here the CDR3 DNA reads TGCAGTGCTAGAGCAGATACACGAGAAGCTTTCTTT. This sequence encodes CSARADTREAFF.

In its sample, this clonotype was seen a few times. The junction departs from the called germline gene at one end, perhaps through a read error. This chain uses TRBV12-3 or TRBV12-4 with TRBJ2-7, with D perhaps matching TRBD1 (5 bases). CDR3 length: 14 residues. DNA for the CDR3: TGTGCCAGCAGTTTTTTCGGCCGCCAGACAGCTGCCAACTTC. It yields the protein CASSFFGRQTAANF.

The J gene is TRBJ2-1, the V gene TRBV9; 9 bases are shared with TRBD2. Trimming took 1 base from V and 8 from J; bases not matched to a gene: 7. In germline, CDR1 is SGDLS, CDR2 YYNGEE. The CDR3 has 15 amino acids. The CDR3 DNA follows: TGTGCCAGCAGCGTATTAGCGGGGGAATACTATGAGCAGTTCTTC. Translation gives CASSVLAGEYYEQFF.

This chain connects TRBV3-1 to TRBJ2-1, with D possibly matching TRBD2 (5 bases). Germline CDR1 reads LGHDT; CDR2 reads YNNKEL (reference sequence). The CDR3 totals 15 residues. The V gene lost 0 bases and the J gene lost 6 bases, with 12 bases spanning the gap. The CDR3 bases are TGTGCCAGCAGCCAAGACGTCCTAGCATTCAATGAGCAGTTCTTC. It is translated as CASSQDVLAFNEQFF.

There are many counts of this clonotype. The chain joins TRBV6-1 to TRBJ1-5; D unclear. Germline CDR1 and CDR2: MNHNS and SASEGT. V was trimmed by 5 bases and J by 0 bases, leaving 11 bases between them. The CDR3 is 15 residues long. The CDR3 DNA reads TGTGCCAGCAGTCCGACACTTAATAGCAATCAGCCCCAGCATTTT. This translates into CASSPTLNSNQPQHF.

This clonotype has just a few counts. The rearrangement uses TRBV11-1 and TRBJ2-7; TRBD1 matches 9 bases. The CDR3 is 16 amino acids. V was clipped by 5 bases and J by 4 bases; unmatched bases: 12. Germline V gives CDR1 SGHAT, CDR2 FQDESV (reference sequence). The CDR3 region is CASSETAGTGFYEQYF. The DNA for the CDR3 is TGTGCCAGCAGCGAAACAGCCGGGACAGGGTTTTACGAGCAGTACTTC.

The rearrangement joins TRBV5-1 to TRBJ2-7; the D is unclear. The CDR3 length is 14 residues. Germline CDR1 reads SGHRS; CDR2 reads YFSETQ. The V end was cut by 1 base, the J end by 1 base, with 9 bases between. CDR3 DNA: TGCGCCAGCAGCTTGCGCGGAGAGTCCTACGAGCAGTACTTC. It specifies CASSLRGESYEQYF.